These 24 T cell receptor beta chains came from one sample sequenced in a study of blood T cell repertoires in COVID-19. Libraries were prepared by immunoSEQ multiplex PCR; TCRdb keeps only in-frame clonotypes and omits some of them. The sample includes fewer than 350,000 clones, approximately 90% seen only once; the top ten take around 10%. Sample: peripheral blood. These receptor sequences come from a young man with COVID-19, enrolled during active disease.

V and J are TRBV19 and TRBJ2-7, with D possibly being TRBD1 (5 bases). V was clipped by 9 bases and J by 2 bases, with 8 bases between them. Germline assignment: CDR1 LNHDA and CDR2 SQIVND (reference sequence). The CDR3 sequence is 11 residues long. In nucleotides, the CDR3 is TGTGCCAGCGCGGACACCTACGAGCAGTACTTC. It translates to CASADTYEQYF.

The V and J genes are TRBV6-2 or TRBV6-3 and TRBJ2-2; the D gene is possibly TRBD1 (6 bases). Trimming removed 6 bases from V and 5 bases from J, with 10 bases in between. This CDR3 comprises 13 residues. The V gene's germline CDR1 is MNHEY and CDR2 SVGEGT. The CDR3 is CASSNRETGELFF. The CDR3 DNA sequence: TGTGCCAGCAGCAACAGGGAGACCGGGGAGCTGTTTTTT.

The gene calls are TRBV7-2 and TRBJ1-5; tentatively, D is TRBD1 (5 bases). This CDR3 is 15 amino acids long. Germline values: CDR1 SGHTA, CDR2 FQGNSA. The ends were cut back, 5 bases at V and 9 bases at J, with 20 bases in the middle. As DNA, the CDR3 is TGTGCCAGCAGCCCAGACAGTGGGGTCGGGTGGCCCCAGCATTTT. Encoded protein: CASSPDSGVGWPQHF.

This chain's CDR3 is CASSIGGGVPDTQYF. In DNA, the CDR3 is TGTGCCAGTAGTATCGGGGGGGGCGTCCCAGATACGCAGTATTTT. The chain uses TRBV19 and TRBJ2-3; 8 bases agree with TRBD2. Germline CDR1 and CDR2: LNHDA and SQIVND (reference sequence). The J segment lost 4 bases and the V segment lost 3 bases, leaving 6 bases of the junction unmatched. This CDR3 spans 15 amino acids.

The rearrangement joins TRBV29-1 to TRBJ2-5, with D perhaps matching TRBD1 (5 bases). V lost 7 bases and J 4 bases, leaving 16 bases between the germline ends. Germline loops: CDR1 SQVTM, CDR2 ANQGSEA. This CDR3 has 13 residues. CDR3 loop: CSGRKGVLETQYF. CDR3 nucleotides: TGCAGCGGGCGTAAAGGGGTCTTAGAGACCCAGTACTTC.

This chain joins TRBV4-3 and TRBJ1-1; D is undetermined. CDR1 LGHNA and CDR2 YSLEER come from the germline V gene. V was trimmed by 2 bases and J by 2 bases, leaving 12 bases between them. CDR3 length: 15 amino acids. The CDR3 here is CASSQIIEGNTEAFF. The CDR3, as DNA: TGCGCCAGCAGCCAAATCATTGAGGGTAACACTGAAGCTTTCTTT.

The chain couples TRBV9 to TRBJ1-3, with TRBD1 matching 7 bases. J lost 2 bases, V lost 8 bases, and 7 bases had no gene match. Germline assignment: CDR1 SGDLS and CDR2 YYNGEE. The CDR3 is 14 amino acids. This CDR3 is CARGTVTTGNTIYF. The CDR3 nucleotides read TGTGCCAGGGGGACAGTCACCACTGGAAACACCATATATTTT.

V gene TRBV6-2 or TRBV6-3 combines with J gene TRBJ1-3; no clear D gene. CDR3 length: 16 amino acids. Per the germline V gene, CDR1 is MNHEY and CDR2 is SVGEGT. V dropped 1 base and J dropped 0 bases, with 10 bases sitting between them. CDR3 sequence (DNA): TGTGCCAGCAGTTACTTGGGCCTTGACTCTGGAAACACCATATATTTT. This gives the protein CASSYLGLDSGNTIYF.

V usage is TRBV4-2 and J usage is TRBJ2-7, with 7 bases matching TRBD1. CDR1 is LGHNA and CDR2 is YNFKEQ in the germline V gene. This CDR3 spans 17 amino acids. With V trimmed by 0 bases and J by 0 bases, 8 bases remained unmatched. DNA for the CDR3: TGTGCCAGCAGCCAAGATTTCGGGTGGACAGGCTCCTACGAGCAGTACTTC. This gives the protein CASSQDFGWTGSYEQYF.

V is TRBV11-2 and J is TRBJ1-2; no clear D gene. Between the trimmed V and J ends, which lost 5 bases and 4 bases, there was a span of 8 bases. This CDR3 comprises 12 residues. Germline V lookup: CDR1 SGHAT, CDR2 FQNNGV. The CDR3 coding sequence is TGTGCCAGCAGCCCGGGAGCCTATGGCTACACCTTC. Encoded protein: CASSPGAYGYTF.

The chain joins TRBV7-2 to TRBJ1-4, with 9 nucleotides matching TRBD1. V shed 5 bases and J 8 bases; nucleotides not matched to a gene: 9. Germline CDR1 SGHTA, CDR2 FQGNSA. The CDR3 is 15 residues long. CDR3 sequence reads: CASSPRTGEGEKLFF. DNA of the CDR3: TGTGCCAGCAGCCCCCGGACAGGGGAAGGGGAAAAACTGTTTTTT.

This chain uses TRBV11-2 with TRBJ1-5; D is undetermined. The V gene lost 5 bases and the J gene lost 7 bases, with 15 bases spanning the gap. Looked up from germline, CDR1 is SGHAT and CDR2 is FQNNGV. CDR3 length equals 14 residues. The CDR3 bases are TGTGCCAGCAGCCCTAGCATTGGACCCCAGCCCCAGCATTTT. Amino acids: CASSPSIGPQPQHF.

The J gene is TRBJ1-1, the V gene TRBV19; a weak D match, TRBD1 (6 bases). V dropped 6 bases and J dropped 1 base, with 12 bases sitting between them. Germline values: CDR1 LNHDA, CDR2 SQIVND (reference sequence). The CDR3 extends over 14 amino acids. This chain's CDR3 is CASRPRQANTEAFF. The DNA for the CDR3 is TGTGCCAGTAGGCCCCGACAGGCGAACACTGAAGCTTTCTTT. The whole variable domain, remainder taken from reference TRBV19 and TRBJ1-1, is DGGITQSPKYLFRKEGQNVTLSCEQNLNHDAMYWYRQDPGQGLRLIYYSQIVNDFQKGDIAEGYSVSREKKESFPLTVTSAQKNPTAFYLCASRPRQANTEAFFGQGTRLTVV.

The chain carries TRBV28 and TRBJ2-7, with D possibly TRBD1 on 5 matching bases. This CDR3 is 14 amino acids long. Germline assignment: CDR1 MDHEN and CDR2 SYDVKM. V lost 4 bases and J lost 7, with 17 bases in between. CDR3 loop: CASSSGRVNREQYF. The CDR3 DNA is TGTGCCAGCAGTTCGGGCAGGGTAAACAGGGAGCAGTACTTC.

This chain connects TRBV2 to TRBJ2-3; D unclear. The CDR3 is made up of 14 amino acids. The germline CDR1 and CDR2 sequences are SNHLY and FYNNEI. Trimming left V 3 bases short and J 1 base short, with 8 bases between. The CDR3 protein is CASSELAGTDTQYF. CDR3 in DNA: TGTGCCAGCAGTGAGTTAGCAGGCACAGATACGCAGTATTTT.

The CDR3 bases are TGTGCCAGCAGTCAAAGGGGATCCGATACGCAGTATTTT. It encodes CASSQRGSDTQYF. The V and J genes are TRBV12-3 or TRBV12-4 and TRBJ2-3; D may be TRBD1 (5 bases). Trimming removed 5 bases at V and 6 bases at J, with 12 bases between. The CDR3 consists of 13 residues.

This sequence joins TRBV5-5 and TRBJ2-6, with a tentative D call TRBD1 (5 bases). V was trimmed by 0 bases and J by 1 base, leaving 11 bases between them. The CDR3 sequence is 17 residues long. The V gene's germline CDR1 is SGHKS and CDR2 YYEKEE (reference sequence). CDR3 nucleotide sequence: TGTGCCAGCAGCTTGGTCCAGGGTGAATCTGGGGCCAACGTCCTGACTTTC. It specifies CASSLVQGESGANVLTF.

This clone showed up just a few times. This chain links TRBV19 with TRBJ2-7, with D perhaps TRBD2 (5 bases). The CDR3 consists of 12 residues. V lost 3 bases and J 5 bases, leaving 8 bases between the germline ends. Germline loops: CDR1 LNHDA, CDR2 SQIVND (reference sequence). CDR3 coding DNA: TGTGCCAGTAGTATGGCGGAGGACGAGCAGTACTTC. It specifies CASSMAEDEQYF.

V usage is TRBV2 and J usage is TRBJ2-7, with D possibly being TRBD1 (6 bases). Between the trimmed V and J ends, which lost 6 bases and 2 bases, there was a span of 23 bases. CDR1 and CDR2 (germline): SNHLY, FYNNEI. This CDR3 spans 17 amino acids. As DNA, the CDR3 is TGTGCCAGCAGCCCGCGTGGGATAAGACAGGCCACCTACGAGCAGTACTTC. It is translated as CASSPRGIRQATYEQYF.

This chain's CDR3 is CASSEWDRVEKLFF. The CDR3 DNA follows: TGTGCCAGCAGTGAATGGGACAGGGTTGAAAAACTGTTTTTT. V is TRBV6-1 and J is TRBJ1-4; 9 positions match TRBD1. Germline V gives CDR1 MNHNS, CDR2 SASEGT. V shed 2 bases, J shed 7 bases, and the junction held 2 bases outside the gene matches. This CDR3 has 14 residues.

The CDR3 nucleotides are TGTGCCAGCTCACCAACGACAGGATTACGGGAGCAGTACTTC. It codes for CASSPTTGLREQYF. The J gene is TRBJ2-7, the V gene TRBV18; D is possibly TRBD1 (6 bases). The ends were cut back, 2 bases at V and 7 bases at J, with 15 bases in the middle. The CDR3 totals 14 residues. The germline V gene has CDR1 KGHSH and CDR2 LQKENI.

CDR3 protein: CATKIGTSLNEQFF. DNA of the CDR3: TGTGCCACCAAAATAGGGACTAGTCTCAATGAGCAGTTCTTC. This chain connects TRBV5-4 to TRBJ2-1; TRBD2 matches at 8 bases. Germline V CDR1 and CDR2: SGHNT, YYREEE (reference sequence). This CDR3 is 14 amino acids long. The V segment lost 9 bases and the J segment 6 bases; nucleotides outside the gene matches: 11.

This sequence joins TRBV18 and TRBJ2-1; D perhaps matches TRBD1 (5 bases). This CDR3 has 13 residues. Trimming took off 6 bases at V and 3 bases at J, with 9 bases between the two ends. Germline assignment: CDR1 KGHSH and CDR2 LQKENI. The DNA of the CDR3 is TGTGCCAGCTCTAGGACACTCTACAATGAGCAGTTCTTC. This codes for CASSRTLYNEQFF.

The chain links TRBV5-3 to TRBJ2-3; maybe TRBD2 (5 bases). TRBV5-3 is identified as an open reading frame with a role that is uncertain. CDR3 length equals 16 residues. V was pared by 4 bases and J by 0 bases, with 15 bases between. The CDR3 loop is CARSTGLSQSTDTQYF. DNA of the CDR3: TGTGCCAGAAGCACGGGGTTAAGTCAGAGCACAGATACGCAGTATTTT.